The source of this T cell receptor (beta chain) is a study of T cells in Graves' hyperthyroidism and ophthalmopathy. Background on the study: Peripheral blood draws took place at initial diagnosis, ahead of any treatment.

These patients, aged 18 to 65, had recently diagnosed hyperthyroidism lasting under 2 months. Diagnostic decisions used clinical symptoms, serum thyroxine and TRAb, thyroid ultrasound and orbital computed tomography. Source material for PBMCs was 9 to 10 ml fresh peripheral blood. This clonotype was seen only a few times. RNA transcripts served as the template for amplifying TCR beta CDR3 regions. The TCR CDR3 first-round RT-PCR relied on the HTBI primer set. TCRdb re-derived calls from the multiplex PCR reads in MiXCR, one entry per CDR3 protein. This sample has hundreds of thousands of distinct CDR3 sequences, with roughly 40% found just once. The specimen sequenced was blood. The TCR sequence derives from a man aged 18-30 years with Graves' hyperthyroidism.

The CDR3 DNA reads TGTGCCAGCAGCCATGCCGCCGGCCTAGCTTACGAGCAGTACTTC. Amino acids: CASSHAAGLAYEQYF. The chain uses TRBV16 and TRBJ2-7, with D perhaps TRBD2 (5 bases). CDR1 and CDR2 from the germline V gene are KGHSY and FQNENV. The germline V and J ends were trimmed by 3 bases and 4 bases, with 16 bases remaining between them. This CDR3 is 15 amino acids long.